This T cell receptor beta chain was recovered during a study of identical twins. Study conclusions and caveats: Insertions were fewer in abundant cord blood beta clonotypes, whereas memory repertoires showed none of this pattern.

With template switching, a universal primer site was added, and the cDNA carried unique molecular identifiers. MiXCR, run by TCRdb on the 5' RACE reads, gives a single entry per CDR3 protein. The table has about 890,000 distinct CDR3 sequences, around 12% seen once. In its sample, this clonotype was seen many times. Antigen specificity is unknown. This same sample was also taken into another study, of yellow fever vaccine responses in identical twins.

This TCR came from a young woman in good health. Sequenced material: PBMCs.

For the CDR3, the DNA is TGTGCCAGCAGTTACCCTCCCGGGGGGCGAGAGACCCAGTACTTC. Its protein product is CASSYPPGGRETQYF. The chain links TRBV6-5 to TRBJ2-5; TRBD2 might be the D (7 bases). CDR1 is MNHEY, CDR2 SVGAGI, per germline. The V end lost 2 bases, the J end lost 4 bases, and 14 bases lay between the germline ends. The CDR3 extends over 15 amino acids.